The sequence of this T cell receptor beta chain was determined in a study of cytomegalovirus exposure and HLA in healthy donors. Study context: A later analysis reported the 90 to 150 validation repertoires used the same platform as the approximately 650 first-cohort repertoires. Study-wide points: According to reports, the classifier identified cytomegalovirus status with high specificity and sensitivity.

CDR1 and CDR2 from the germline V gene are MDHEN and SYDVKM. V shed 6 bases, J shed 5 bases, and the junction held 9 bases outside the gene matches. The CDR3 loop spans 15 amino acids. Data came from immunoSEQ multiplex PCR; TCRdb stores just in-frame clones and leaves some out. The sample has 250,000 or so clones, approximately 90% seen once; the top ten hold less than 3%. Comment on this clone: Antigen unknown.

The chain employs TRBV28 and TRBJ2-5, with TRBD1 matching 10 bases. This TCR derives from a man aged 18 to 29 in good health and CMV-seronegative. Sequencing used PBMCs. The CDR3 region has the DNA TGTGCCAGCAGAGGTGACAGGGGGCGGTGGGAGACCCAGTACTTC. It is translated as CASRGDRGRWETQYF.